These 4 T cell receptor beta chains originate from one sample sequenced in a study of cytomegalovirus exposure and HLA in healthy donors. The method was immunoSEQ multiplex PCR; TCRdb's version includes in-frame clones alone and lacks a portion of them. The data contain some 85,000 clones, 95% to 96% of them singletons. The source material was PBMCs. All receptors come from a woman between 18 and 29 years old in good health and CMV-seronegative.

V gene TRBV6-5 combines with J gene TRBJ2-6; tentative D call: TRBD2 (5 bases). V was shortened by 7 bases and J by 0 bases, with 7 bases between the two germline ends. The germline V gene encodes CDR1 MNHEY and CDR2 SVGAGI. The CDR3 has 14 amino acids. The CDR3 loop reads CASMRASGANVLTF. CDR3 bases: TGTGCCAGCATGAGGGCCTCTGGGGCCAACGTCCTGACTTTC.

The chain recombines TRBV11-3 with TRBJ2-3, with 8 bases matching TRBD1. CDR1 SGHNT and CDR2 YENEEA come from the germline V gene. V shed 0 bases and J 3 bases; nucleotides not matched to a gene: 5. The CDR3 covers 16 residues. In nucleotides, the CDR3 is TGTGCCAGCAGCTTAGAGGGACAGGAGGGTACAGATACGCAGTATTTT. The encoded protein is CASSLEGQEGTDTQYF.

The rearrangement joins TRBV7-8 to TRBJ2-4; D possibly corresponds to TRBD1 (6 bases). The CDR3 runs 16 residues. V was pared by 5 bases and J by 2 bases, with 16 bases between. Germline CDR1 and CDR2: SGHVS and FQNEAQ. CDR3 DNA: TGTGCCAGCAGCCCACAGGGTGGAGGAACCAAAAACATTCAGTACTTC. Amino acid sequence: CASSPQGGGTKNIQYF.

V and J are TRBV7-9 and TRBJ2-7; no clear D gene. Germline CDR1 and CDR2: SEHNR and FQNEAQ (reference sequence). The CDR3 is 12 amino acids. V was clipped by 3 bases and J by 6 bases, with 9 bases between them. Written as DNA, the CDR3 is TGTGCCAGCAGCTTTGGTCCCGGCGAGCAGTACTTC. Translation gives CASSFGPGEQYF.